This TCR beta chain was retrieved from a study of T cells after yellow fever vaccination. Regarding the study as a whole: Some clonotypes were seen in both the CD4 and the CD8 compartments. These made up a small share and likely arose from convergent recombination. Contamination of FACS-sorted repertoires by abundant clonotypes from the bulk population could occur. Most primary-vaccination clones reappeared after the booster (about 97% CD4, 88% CD8).

This clonotype was found a few times. Its antigen is not known. Template switching by 5'RACE produced TCR cDNA, adding a universal primer site and UMIs. TCRdb analysed the 5' RACE reads with MiXCR anew, one entry per CDR3 protein. This table holds about 320,000 distinct CDR3 sequences, over 8.5% found once. Between the trimmed V and J ends, which lost 3 bases and 6 bases, there was a span of 17 bases. The CDR3 runs 15 residues. Germline CDR1 LGHNA, CDR2 YNFKEQ. This clonotype was obtained from a man aged 18 to 29 who received the YFV17D yellow fever vaccine. The chain links TRBV4-2 to TRBJ1-2; a weak D match, TRBD1 (5 bases). The sample in question was CD4+ T cells sorted from PBMCs, obtained 45 days after the yellow fever booster vaccination. CDR3 sequence reads: CASSHETGTRDGYTF. In nucleotides, the CDR3 is TGTGCCAGCAGCCATGAAACCGGGACGCGAGATGGCTACACCTTC.